This entry describes one TCR beta chain. As yet, its antigen is unknown. The data were obtained in a study of radiation and T cells in renal cell carcinoma. Study-level results: From baseline, blood top tumor clonotypes peaked at 2 weeks post-radiation. No pretreatment tumor biopsies were available for baseline clonotypes.

Stated time point: blood 4 weeks post-SBRT, at nephrectomy. Noted treatment: 15 Gy SBRT to primary tumor, nephrectomy 4 weeks later. Nephrectomy followed 15 Gy stereotactic body radiation by 4 weeks. Clear cell pathology was present in this patient's renal cell carcinoma. Repertoires were generated with immunoSEQ multiplex PCR, while TCRdb's copy carries only in-frame clones and drops some. The sample holds 80,000 or so clones; 70% to 90% are singletons and the top ten take nearly 6%. The material sequenced was blood, taken from a patient whose treatment included radiotherapy and nephrectomy. This clonotype was obtained from a woman aged 70 to 79 with renal cell carcinoma.

In DNA form, the CDR3 reads TGTGCCAGCAGCCAAGCGGGGGGGGCCGATACGCAGTATTTT. Translating it yields CASSQAGGADTQYF. The chain has TRBV7-2 and TRBJ2-3, with 10 bases fitting TRBD2. CDR3 length: 14 residues. CDR1 SGHTA and CDR2 FQGNSA come from the germline V gene. The junction had 5 bases not matched to a gene; V was cut back by 5 bases and J by 6 bases. Combining the CDR3 with reference TRBV7-2 and TRBJ2-3 gives the whole variable domain GAGVSQSPSNKVTEKGKDVELRCDPISGHTALYWYRQSLGQGLEFLIYFQGNSAPDKSGLPSDRFSAERTGGSVSTLTIQRTQQEDSAVYLCASSQAGGADTQYFGPGTRLTVL.